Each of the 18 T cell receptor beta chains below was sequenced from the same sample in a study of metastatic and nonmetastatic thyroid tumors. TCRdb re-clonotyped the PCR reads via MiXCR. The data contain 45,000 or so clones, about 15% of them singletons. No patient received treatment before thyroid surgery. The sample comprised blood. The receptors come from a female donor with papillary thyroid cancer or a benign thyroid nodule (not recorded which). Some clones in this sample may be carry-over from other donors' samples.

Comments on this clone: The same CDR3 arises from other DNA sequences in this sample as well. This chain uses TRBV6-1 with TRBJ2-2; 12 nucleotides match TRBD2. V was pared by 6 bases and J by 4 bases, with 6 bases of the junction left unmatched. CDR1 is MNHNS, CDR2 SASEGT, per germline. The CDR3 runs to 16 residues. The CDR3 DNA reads TGTGCCAGCAGACCACTAGCGGGGGGTCCCACCGGGGAGCTGTTTTTT. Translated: CASRPLAGGPTGELFF.

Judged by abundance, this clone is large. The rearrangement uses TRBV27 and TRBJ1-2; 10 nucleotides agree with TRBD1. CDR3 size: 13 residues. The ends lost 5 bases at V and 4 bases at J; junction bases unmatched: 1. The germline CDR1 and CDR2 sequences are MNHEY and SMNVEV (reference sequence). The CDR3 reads CASSDRGPYGYTF. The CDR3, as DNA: TGTGCCAGCAGTGACAGGGGGCCCTATGGCTACACCTTC.

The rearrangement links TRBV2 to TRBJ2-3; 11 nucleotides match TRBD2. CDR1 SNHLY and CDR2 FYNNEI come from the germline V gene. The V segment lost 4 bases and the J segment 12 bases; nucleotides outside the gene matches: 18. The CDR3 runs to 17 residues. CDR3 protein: CASSGSMGTSGSTFQYF. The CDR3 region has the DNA TGTGCCAGCAGTGGTTCAATGGGGACTAGCGGTTCTACATTTCAGTATTTT.

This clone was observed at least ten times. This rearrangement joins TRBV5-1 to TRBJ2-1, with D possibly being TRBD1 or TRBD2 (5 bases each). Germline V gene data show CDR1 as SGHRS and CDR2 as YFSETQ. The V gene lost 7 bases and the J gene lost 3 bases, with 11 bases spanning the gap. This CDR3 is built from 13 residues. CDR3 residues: CASSWDDYNEQFF. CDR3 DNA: TGCGCCAGCTCTTGGGACGACTACAATGAGCAGTTCTTC. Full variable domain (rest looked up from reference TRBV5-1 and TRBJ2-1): KAGVTQTPRYLIKTRGQQVTLSCSPISGHRSVSWYQQTPGQGLQFLFEYFSETQRNKGNFPGRFSGRQFSNSRSEMNVSTLELGDSALYLCASSWDDYNEQFFGPGTRLTVL.

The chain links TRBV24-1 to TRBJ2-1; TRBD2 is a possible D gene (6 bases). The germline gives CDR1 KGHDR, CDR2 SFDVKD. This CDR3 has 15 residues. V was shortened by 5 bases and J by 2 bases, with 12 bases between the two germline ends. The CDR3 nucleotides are TGTGCCACCAGTGGGTTGGCGGGACCCTACAATGAGCAGTTCTTC. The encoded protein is CATSGLAGPYNEQFF.

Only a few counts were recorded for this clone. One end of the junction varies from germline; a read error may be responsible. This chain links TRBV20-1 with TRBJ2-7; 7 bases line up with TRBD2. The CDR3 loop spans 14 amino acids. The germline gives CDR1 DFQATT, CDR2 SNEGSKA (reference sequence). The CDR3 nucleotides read TGCGGTGCCCTATGGGGGGGTAGGTCCTACGAGCAGTACTTC. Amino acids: CGALWGGRSYEQYF.

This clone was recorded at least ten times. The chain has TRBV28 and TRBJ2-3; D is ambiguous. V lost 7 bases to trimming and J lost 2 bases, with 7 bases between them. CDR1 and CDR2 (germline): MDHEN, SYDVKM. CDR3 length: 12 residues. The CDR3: CASTGFTDTQYF. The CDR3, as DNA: TGTGCCAGCACCGGCTTCACAGATACGCAGTATTTT.

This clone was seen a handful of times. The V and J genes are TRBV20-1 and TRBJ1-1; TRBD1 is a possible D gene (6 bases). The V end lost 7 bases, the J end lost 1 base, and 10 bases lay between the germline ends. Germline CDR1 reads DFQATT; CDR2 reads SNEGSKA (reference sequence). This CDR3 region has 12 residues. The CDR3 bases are TGCAGTGGTCAGACAGGGAACACTGAAGCTTTCTTT. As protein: CSGQTGNTEAFF.

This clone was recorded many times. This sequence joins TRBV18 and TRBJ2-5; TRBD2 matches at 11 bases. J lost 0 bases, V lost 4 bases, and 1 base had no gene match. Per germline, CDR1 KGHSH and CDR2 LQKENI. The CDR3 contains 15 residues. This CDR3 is CASSRLAGNQETQYF. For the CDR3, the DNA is TGTGCCAGCTCACGACTAGCGGGAAACCAAGAGACCCAGTACTTC. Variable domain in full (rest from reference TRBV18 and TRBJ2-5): NAGVMQNPRHLVRRRGQEARLRCSPMKGHSHVYWYRQLPEEGLKFMVYLQKENIIDESGMPKERFSAEFPKEGPSILRIQQVVRGDSAAYFCASSRLAGNQETQYFGPGTRLLVL.

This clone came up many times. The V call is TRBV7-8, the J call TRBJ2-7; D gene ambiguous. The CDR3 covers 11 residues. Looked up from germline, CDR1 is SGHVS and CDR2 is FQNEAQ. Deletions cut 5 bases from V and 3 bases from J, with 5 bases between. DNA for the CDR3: TGTGCCAGCAGCAACTACTACGAGCAGTACTTC. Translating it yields CASSNYYEQYF.

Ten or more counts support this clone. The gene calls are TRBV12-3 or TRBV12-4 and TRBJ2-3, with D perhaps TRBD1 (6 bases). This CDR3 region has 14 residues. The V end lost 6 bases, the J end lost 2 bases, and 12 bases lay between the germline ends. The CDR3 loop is CASSSTGSTDTQYF. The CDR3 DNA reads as TGTGCCAGCAGCTCTACAGGGTCCACAGATACGCAGTATTTT.

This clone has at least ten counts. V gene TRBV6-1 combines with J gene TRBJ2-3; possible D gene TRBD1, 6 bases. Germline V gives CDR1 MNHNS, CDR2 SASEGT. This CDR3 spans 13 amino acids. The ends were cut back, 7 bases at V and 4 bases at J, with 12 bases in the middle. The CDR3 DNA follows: TGTGCCAGCACCACAGGGAGTGCAGATACGCAGTATTTT. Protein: CASTTGSADTQYF.

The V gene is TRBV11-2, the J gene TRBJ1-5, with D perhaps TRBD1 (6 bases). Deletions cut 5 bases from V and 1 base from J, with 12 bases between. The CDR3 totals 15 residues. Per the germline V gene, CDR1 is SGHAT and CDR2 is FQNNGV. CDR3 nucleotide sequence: TGTGCCAGCAGCCTCATAGGGGGGAGCAATCAGCCCCAGCATTTT. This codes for CASSLIGGSNQPQHF.

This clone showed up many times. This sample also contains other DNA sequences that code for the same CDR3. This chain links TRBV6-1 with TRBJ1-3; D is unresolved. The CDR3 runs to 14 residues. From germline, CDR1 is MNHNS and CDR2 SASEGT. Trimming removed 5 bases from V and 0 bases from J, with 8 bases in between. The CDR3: CASSTLSSGNTIYF. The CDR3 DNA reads TGTGCCAGCAGTACGTTGAGCTCTGGAAACACCATATATTTT.

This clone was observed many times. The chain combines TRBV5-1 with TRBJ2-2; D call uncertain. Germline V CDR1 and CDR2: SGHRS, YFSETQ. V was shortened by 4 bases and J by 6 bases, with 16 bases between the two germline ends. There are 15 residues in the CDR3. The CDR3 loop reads CASSPRLGYAGELFF. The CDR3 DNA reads TGCGCCAGCAGCCCGCGACTCGGGTACGCCGGGGAGCTGTTTTTT.

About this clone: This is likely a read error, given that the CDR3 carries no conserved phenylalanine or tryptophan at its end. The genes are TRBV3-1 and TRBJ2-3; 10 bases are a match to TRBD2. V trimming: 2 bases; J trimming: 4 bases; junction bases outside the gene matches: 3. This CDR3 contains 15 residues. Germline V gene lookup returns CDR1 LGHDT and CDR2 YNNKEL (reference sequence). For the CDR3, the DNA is TGTGCCAGCAGCCAACTAGCGGGAGTCGCAGATACGCAGTATCTT. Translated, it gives CASSQLAGVADTQYL.

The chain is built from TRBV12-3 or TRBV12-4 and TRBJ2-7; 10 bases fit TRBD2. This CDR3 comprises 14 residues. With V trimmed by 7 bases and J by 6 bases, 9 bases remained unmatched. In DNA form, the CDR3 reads TGTGCCAGCAATAAGCGGGAGGGCCTCTCCGAGCAGTACTTC. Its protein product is CASNKREGLSEQYF.

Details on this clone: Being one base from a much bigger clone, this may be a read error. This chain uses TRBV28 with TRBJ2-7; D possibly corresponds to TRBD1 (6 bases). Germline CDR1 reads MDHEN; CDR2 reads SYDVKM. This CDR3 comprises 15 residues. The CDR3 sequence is CSSSHGQWSKYEQYF. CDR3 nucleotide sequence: TGTTCCAGCAGCCACGGACAGTGGAGTAAGTACGAGCAGTACTTC.